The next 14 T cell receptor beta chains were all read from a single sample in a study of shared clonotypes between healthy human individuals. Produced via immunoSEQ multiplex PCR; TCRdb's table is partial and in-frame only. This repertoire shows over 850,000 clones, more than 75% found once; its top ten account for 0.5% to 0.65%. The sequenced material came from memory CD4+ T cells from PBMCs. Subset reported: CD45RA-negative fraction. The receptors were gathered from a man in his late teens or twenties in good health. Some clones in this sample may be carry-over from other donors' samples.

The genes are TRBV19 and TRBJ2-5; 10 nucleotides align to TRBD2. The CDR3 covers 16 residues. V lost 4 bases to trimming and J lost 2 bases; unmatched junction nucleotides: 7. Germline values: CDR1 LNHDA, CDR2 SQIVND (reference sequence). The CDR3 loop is CASSTSSGRRQETQYF. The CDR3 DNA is TGTGCCAGTAGTACAAGTAGCGGGAGGCGACAAGAGACCCAGTACTTC.

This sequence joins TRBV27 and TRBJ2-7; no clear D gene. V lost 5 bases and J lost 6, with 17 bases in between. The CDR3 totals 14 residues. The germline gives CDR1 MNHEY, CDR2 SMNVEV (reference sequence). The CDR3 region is CASSPRHNSGEQYF. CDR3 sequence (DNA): TGTGCCAGCAGTCCTCGACACAATTCGGGCGAGCAGTACTTC.

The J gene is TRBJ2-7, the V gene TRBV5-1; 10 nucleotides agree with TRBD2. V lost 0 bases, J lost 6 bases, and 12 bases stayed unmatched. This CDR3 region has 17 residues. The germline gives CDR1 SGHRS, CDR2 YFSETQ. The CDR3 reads CASSLEAGGPTGTEQYF. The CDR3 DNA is TGCGCCAGCAGCTTGGAAGCGGGAGGGCCTACTGGAACCGAGCAGTACTTC.

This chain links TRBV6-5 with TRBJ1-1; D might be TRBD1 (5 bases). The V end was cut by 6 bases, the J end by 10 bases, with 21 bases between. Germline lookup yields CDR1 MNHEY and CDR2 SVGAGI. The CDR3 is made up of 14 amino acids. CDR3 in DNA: TGTGCCAGCAGCAGGGACGGAGTGGGTCTTGGAGCTTTCTTT. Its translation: CASSRDGVGLGAFF.

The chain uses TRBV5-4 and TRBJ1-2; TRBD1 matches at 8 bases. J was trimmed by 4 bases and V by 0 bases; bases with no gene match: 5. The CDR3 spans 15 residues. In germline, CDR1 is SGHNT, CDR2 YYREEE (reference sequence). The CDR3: CASSLAQGGPYGYTF. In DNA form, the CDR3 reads TGTGCCAGCAGCTTGGCACAGGGGGGTCCCTATGGCTACACCTTC.

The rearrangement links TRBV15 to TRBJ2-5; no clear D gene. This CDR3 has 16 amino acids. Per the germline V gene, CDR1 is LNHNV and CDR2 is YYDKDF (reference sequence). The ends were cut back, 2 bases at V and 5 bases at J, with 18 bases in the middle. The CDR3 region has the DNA TGTGCCACCAGCAGACGGGCGGCAGACAACCCGGAGACCCAGTACTTC. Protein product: CATSRRAADNPETQYF. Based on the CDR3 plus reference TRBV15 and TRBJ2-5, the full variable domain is DAMVIQNPRYQVTQFGKPVTLSCSQTLNHNVMYWYQQKSSQAPKLLFHYYDKDFNNEADTPDNFQSRRPNTSFCFLDIRSPGLGDTAMYLCATSRRAADNPETQYFGPGTRLLVL.

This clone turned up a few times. The CDR3 nucleotides read TGTGCCAGCAGTCTAGCGCCAGTAGGCGAGCAGTACTTC. This encodes CASSLAPVGEQYF. The chain joins TRBV9 to TRBJ2-7; D might be TRBD2 (6 bases). The CDR3 length is 13 residues. Deletions cut 5 bases from V and 6 bases from J, with 15 bases between. Germline V gene data show CDR1 as SGDLS and CDR2 as YYNGEE.

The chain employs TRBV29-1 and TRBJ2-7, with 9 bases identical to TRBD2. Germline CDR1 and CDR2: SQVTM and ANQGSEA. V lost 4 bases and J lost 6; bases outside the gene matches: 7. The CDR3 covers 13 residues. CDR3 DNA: TGCAGCGTTGCTGGACTAGCGATCTCCGAGCAGTACTTC. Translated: CSVAGLAISEQYF.

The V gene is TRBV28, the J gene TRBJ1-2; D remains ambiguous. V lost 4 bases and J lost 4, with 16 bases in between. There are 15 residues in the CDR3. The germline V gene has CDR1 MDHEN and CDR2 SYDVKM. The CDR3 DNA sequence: TGTGCCAGCAGTTCAGGCAGTCGCATTACCTATGGCTACACCTTC. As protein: CASSSGSRITYGYTF.

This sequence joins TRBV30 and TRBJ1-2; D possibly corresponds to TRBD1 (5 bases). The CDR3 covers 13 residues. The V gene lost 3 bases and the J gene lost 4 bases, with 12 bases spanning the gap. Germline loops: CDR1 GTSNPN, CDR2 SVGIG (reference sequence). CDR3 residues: CAWRYGGAYGYTF. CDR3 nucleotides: TGTGCCTGGAGATACGGGGGTGCCTATGGCTACACCTTC.

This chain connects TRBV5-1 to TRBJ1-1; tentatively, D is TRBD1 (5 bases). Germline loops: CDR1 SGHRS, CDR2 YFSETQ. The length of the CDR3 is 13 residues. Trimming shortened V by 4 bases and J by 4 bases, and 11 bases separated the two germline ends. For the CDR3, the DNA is TGCGCCAGCAGCCAAGGAGGGGTCACTGAAGCTTTCTTT. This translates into CASSQGGVTEAFF.

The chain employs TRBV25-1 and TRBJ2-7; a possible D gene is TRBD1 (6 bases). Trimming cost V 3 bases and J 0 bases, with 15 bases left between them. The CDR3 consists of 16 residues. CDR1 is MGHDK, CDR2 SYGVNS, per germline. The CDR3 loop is CASSDSFDRSSYEQYF. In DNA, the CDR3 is TGTGCCAGCAGTGATTCATTCGACAGGAGCTCCTACGAGCAGTACTTC.

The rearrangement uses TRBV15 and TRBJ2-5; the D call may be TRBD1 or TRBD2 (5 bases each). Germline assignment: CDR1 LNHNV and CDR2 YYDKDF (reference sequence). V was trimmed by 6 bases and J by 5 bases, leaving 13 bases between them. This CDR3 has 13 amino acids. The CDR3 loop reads CATRTRWGETQYF. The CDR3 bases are TGTGCCACCAGAACGAGATGGGGGGAGACCCAGTACTTC.

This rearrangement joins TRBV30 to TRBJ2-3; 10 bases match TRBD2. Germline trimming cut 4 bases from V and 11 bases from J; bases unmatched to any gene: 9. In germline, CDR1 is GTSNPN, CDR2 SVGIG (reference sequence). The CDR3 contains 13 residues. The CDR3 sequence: CAWTSGSASRQYF. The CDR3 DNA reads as TGTGCCTGGACTAGCGGGAGCGCCTCCCGGCAGTATTTT.